What follows are 7 T cell receptor beta chains derived from one specimen sequenced in a study of blood T cells in healthy people across ages. The use of a sample-barcoded 5' primer and a J-beta primer mix characterized a second PCR of about 7 to 12 cycles. TCRdb itself ran the 5' RACE reads through MiXCR, one entry per CDR3 protein. The data show approximately 350,000 distinct CDR3 sequences, about half seen once. Sequenced: blood. The receptors derive from a man between 60 and 70 years old in good health.

This clonotype was counted between two and nine times. The chain has TRBV6-2 or TRBV6-3 and TRBJ2-1; the match to TRBD2 covers 7 bases. The CDR3 is 22 amino acids. Germline CDR1 is MNHEY and CDR2 is SVGEGT. J gave up 0 bases and V 2 bases, and 22 bases lay outside the gene matches. The DNA for the CDR3 is TGTGCCAGCAGTTACAGGCTTAAAAGAGGCGGGAGCCCCACCAGCTCCTACAATGAGCAGTTCTTC. This sequence encodes CASSYRLKRGGSPTSSYNEQFF.

The rearrangement links TRBV25-1 to TRBJ2-5; D may be TRBD1 (6 bases). The V gene's germline CDR1 is MGHDK and CDR2 SYGVNS. The CDR3 is 18 amino acids. Trimming left V 1 base short and J 1 base short, with 19 bases between. CDR3 nucleotides: TGTGCCAGCAGTGAATGGAGGACAGACCCAACCACCCAAGAGACCCAGTACTTC. Residues: CASSEWRTDPTTQETQYF.

The sample holds a few counts of this clonotype. The V call is TRBV20-1, the J call TRBJ2-1; D is possibly TRBD2 (7 bases). In germline, CDR1 is DFQATT, CDR2 SNEGSKA (reference sequence). The CDR3 is 12 residues long. Trimming took off 0 bases at V and 13 bases at J, with 13 bases between the two ends. CDR3 bases: TGCAGTGCTAGAGATTTAGGGGGGGGTCAGTTCTTC. This codes for CSARDLGGGQFF.

Concerning this clonotype itself: Relative to the germline gene, one junction end is altered; a read error may explain this. The rearrangement uses TRBV29-1 and TRBJ1-1; 7 positions agree with TRBD1. The CDR3 is 13 amino acids. The V gene's germline CDR1 is SQVTM and CDR2 ANQGSEA. The CDR3: CSARQGIGTEALF. The CDR3 DNA follows: TGCAGCGCCCGACAGGGTATAGGCACTGAAGCTTTATTT.

The chain is built from TRBV29-1 and TRBJ2-3; D is ambiguous. The germline gives CDR1 SQVTM, CDR2 ANQGSEA. The ends were cut back, 3 bases at V and 10 bases at J, with 17 bases in the middle. The CDR3 runs to 13 residues. The CDR3 protein is CSVERNVDDAQYF. The CDR3 coding sequence is TGCAGCGTTGAGAGGAACGTGGACGATGCGCAGTATTTT.

This clonotype was observed a few times. The V and J genes are TRBV12-3 or TRBV12-4 and TRBJ2-7; tentative D call: TRBD2 (6 bases). This CDR3 is 14 amino acids long. V was clipped by 6 bases and J by 6 bases, with 18 bases between them. The CDR3 nucleotides read TGTGCCAGCAGCCCAGGCCATTCGGGGGTCGAGCAGTACTTC. Protein: CASSPGHSGVEQYF.

This rearrangement joins TRBV20-1 to TRBJ2-7; D possibly corresponds to TRBD2 (5 bases). This CDR3 contains 13 residues. Trimming removed 5 bases from V and 3 bases from J, with 14 bases in between. Germline values: CDR1 DFQATT, CDR2 SNEGSKA (reference sequence). The CDR3 DNA is TGCAGTGCTCCCGGTAGTGGGAGCTACGAGCAGTACTTC. Translating it yields CSAPGSGSYEQYF.